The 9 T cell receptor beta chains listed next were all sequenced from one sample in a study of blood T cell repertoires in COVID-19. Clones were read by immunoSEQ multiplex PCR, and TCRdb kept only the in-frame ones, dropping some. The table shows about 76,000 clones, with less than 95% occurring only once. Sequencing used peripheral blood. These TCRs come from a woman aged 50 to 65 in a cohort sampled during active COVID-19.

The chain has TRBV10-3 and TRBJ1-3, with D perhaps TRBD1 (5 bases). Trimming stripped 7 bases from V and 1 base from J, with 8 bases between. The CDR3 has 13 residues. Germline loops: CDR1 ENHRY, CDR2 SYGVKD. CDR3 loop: CAITQGSGNTIYF. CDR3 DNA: TGTGCCATCACTCAGGGATCTGGAAACACCATATATTTT.

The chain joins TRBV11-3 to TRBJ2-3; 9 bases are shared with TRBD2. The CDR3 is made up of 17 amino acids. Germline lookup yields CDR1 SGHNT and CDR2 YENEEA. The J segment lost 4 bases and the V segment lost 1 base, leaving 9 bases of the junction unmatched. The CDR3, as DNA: TGTGCCAGCAGCTTAGGTAAGGGCGGGAGGGTATCAGATACGCAGTATTTT. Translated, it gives CASSLGKGGRVSDTQYF. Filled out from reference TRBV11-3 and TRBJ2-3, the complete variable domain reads EAGVVQSPRYKIIEKKQPVAFWCNPISGHNTLYWYLQNLGQGPELLIRYENEEAVDDSQLPKDRFSAERLKGVDSTLKIQPAELGDSAVYLCASSLGKGGRVSDTQYFGPGTRLTVL.

Here the CDR3 reads CASSPSTGNEQFF. CDR3 nucleotides: TGTGCCAGCAGCCCCTCTACAGGAAATGAGCAGTTCTTC. V usage is TRBV16 and J usage is TRBJ2-1; a weak D match, TRBD1 (5 bases). V was shortened by 4 bases and J by 7 bases, with 11 bases between the two germline ends. Germline loops: CDR1 KGHSY, CDR2 FQNENV. The CDR3 length is 13 residues.

CDR3 sequence reads: CSGGVSMNTEAFF. CDR3 nucleotides: TGCAGTGGGGGGGTATCTATGAACACTGAAGCTTTCTTT. This chain links TRBV29-1 with TRBJ1-1; D possibly corresponds to TRBD1 (5 bases). This CDR3 region has 13 residues. Germline CDR1 is SQVTM and CDR2 is ANQGSEA.

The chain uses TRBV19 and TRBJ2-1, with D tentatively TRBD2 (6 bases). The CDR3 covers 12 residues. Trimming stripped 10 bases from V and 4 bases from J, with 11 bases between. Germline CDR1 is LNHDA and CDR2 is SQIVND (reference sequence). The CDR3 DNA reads TGTGCCACTGCGGAGGGATACAATGAGCAGTTCTTC. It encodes CATAEGYNEQFF.

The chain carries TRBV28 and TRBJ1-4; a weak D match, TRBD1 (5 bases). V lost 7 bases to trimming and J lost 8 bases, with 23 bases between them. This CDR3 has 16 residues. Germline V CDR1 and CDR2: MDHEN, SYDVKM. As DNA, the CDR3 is TGTGCCAGCACCCCTTGGTCTGGGGGGGTCAAAGAAAAACTGTTTTTT. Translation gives CASTPWSGGVKEKLFF.

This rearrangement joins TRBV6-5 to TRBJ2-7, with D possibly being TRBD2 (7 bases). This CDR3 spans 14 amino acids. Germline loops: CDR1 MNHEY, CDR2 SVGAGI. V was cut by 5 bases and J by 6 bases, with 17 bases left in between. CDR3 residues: CASSPDSGGLEQYF. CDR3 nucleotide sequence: TGTGCCAGCAGTCCCGACTCGGGGGGCCTCGAGCAGTACTTC.

CDR3 sequence: CASSLRGGAGNSPLHF. Here the CDR3 DNA reads TGTGCCAGCAGTTTACGAGGGGGCGCGGGTAATTCACCCCTCCACTTT. The chain uses TRBV27 and TRBJ1-6; 7 nucleotides agree with TRBD1. V lost 2 bases and J lost 6; bases outside the gene matches: 7. From germline, CDR1 is MNHEY and CDR2 SMNVEV (reference sequence). The CDR3 covers 16 residues.

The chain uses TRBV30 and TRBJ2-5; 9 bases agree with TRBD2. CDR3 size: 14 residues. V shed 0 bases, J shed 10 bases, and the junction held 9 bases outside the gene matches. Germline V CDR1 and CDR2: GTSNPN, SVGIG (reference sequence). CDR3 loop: CAWSVGASGTSQYF. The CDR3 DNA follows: TGTGCCTGGAGTGTAGGGGCTAGCGGGACGAGCCAGTACTTC.